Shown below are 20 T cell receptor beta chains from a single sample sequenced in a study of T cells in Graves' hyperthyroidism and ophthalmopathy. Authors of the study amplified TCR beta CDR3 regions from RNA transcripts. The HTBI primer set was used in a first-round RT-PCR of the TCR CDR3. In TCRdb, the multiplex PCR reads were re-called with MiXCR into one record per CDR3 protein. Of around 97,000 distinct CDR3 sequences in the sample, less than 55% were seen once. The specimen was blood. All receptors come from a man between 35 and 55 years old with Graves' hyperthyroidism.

CDR3 amino acids: CSARGDGVDGGNQPQHF. As DNA, the CDR3 is TGCAGTGCTAGAGGGGACGGGGTGGACGGTGGCAATCAGCCCCAGCATTTT. The chain has TRBV20-1 and TRBJ1-5; maybe TRBD1 (5 bases). Germline V gene sequence: CDR1 DFQATT, CDR2 SNEGSKA (reference sequence). Trimming took 1 base from V and 2 from J, leaving 18 bases between them. CDR3 size: 17 residues.

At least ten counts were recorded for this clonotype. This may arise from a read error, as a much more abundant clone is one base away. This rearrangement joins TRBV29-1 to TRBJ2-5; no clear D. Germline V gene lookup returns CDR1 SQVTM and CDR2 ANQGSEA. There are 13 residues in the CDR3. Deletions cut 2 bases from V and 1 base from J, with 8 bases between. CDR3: CSVERPPQETQYF. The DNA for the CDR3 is TGCAGCGTTGAAAGGCCCCCCCAAGAGACCCAGTACTTC.

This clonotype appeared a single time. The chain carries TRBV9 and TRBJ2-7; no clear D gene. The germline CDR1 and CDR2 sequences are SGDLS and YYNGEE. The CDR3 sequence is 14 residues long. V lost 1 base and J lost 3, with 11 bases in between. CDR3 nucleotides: TGTGCCAGCAGCGTATCTGGGTTGGTCTACGAGCAGTACTTC. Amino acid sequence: CASSVSGLVYEQYF.

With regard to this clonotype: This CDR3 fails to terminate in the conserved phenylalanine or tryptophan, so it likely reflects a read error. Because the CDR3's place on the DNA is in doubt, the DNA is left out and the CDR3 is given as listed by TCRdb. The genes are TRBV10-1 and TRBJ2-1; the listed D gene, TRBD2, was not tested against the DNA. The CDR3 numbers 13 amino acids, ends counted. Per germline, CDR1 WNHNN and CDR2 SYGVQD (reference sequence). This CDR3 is CASSVQPGREPYS.

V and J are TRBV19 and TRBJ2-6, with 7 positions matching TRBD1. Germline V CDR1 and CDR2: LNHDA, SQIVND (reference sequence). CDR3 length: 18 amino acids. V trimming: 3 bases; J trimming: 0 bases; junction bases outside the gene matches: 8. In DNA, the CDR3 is TGTGCCAGTAGTATCTCGACAGGGCACAGCTCTGGGGCCAACGTCCTGACTTTC. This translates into CASSISTGHSSGANVLTF.

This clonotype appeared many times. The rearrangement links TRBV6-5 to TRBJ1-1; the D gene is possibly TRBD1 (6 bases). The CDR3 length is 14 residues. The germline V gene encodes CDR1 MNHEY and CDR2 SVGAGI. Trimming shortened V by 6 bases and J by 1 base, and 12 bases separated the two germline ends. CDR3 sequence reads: CASSPTGRNTEAFF. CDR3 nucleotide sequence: TGTGCCAGCAGCCCCACAGGGAGGAACACTGAAGCTTTCTTT.

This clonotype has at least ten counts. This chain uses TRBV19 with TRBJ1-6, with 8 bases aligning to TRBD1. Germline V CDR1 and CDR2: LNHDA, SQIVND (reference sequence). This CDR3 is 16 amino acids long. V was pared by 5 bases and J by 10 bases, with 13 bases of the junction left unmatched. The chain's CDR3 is CASSAFAGGAPSPLHF. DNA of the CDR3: TGTGCCAGTAGTGCTTTCGCAGGGGGCGCGCCCTCACCCCTCCACTTT.

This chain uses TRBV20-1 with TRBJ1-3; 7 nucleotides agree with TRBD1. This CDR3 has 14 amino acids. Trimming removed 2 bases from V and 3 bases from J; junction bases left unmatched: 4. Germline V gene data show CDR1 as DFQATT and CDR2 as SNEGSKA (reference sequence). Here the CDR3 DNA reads TGCAGTGCTAGACCGTCAGGGGGTGGAAACACCATATATTTT. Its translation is CSARPSGGGNTIYF.

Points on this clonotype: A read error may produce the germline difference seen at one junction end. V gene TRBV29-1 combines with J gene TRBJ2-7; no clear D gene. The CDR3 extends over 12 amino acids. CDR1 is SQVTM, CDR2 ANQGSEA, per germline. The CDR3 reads CSVEVDVGEEYF. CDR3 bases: TGCAGTGTTGAAGTAGACGTGGGCGAGGAGTACTTC.

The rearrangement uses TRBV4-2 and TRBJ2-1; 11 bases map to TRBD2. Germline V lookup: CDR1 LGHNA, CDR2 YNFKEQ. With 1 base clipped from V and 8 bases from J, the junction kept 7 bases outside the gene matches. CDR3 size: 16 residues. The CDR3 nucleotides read TGTGCCAGCAGCCAAGCCAAAACTAGCGGGAGTTATGAGCAGTTCTTC. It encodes CASSQAKTSGSYEQFF.

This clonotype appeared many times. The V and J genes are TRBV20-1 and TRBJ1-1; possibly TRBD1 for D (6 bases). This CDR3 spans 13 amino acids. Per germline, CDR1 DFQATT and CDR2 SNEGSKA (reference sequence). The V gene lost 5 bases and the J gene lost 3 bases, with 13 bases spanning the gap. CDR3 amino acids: CSALQGTDTEAFF. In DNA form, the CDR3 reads TGCAGTGCTCTACAGGGCACCGACACTGAAGCTTTCTTT.

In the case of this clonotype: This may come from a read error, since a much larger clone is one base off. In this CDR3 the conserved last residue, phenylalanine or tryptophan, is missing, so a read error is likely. The CDR3: CASSLALAGQETQYC. The CDR3, as DNA: TGTGCCAGCAGCCTCGCATTAGCGGGGCAAGAGACCCAGTACTGC. The chain uses TRBV7-9 and TRBJ2-5; TRBD2 matches 8 bases. This CDR3 has 15 residues. Germline V CDR1 and CDR2: SEHNR, FQNEAQ (reference sequence). V was pared by 5 bases and J by 2 bases, with 7 bases of the junction left unmatched.

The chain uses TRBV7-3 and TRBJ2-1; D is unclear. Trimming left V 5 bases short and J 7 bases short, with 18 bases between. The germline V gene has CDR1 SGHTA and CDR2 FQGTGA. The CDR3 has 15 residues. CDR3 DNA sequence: TGTGCCAGCAGCCCGGAAGGGATTGCCGGGAATGAGCAGTTCTTC. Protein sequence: CASSPEGIAGNEQFF.

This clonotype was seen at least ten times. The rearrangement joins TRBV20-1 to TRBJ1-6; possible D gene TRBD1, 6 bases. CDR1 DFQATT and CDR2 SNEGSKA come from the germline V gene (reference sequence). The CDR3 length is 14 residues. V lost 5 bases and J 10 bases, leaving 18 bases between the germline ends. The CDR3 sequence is CSASPTGKSSPLHF. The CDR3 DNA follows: TGCAGTGCTTCCCCTACAGGGAAGTCCTCACCCCTCCACTTT.

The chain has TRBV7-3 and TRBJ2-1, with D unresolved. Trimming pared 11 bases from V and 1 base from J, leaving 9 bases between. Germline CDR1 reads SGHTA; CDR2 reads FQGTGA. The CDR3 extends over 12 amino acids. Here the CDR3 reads CASPRSYNEQFF. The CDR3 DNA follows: TGTGCCTCCCCTAGATCCTACAATGAGCAGTTCTTC.

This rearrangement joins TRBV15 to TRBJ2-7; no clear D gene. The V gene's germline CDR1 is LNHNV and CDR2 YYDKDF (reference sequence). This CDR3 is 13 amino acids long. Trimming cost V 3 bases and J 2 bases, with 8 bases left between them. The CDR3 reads CATSSYEAYEQYF. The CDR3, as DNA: TGTGCCACCAGCAGTTACGAGGCCTACGAGCAGTACTTC.

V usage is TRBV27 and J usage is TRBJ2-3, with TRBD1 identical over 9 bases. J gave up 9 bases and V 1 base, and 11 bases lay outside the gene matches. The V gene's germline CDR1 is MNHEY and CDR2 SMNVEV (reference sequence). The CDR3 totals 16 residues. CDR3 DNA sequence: TGTGCCAGCAGTTTATGGTCCGGGACAGGGATGTACACGCAGTATTTT. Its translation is CASSLWSGTGMYTQYF.

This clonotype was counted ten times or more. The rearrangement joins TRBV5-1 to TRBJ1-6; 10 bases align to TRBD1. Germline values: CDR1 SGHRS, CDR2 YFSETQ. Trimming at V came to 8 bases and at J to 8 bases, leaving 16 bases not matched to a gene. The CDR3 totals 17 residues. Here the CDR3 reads CASQEPRTGGIHSPLHF. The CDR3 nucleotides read TGCGCCAGTCAAGAGCCCCGGACAGGGGGAATACATTCACCCCTCCACTTT.

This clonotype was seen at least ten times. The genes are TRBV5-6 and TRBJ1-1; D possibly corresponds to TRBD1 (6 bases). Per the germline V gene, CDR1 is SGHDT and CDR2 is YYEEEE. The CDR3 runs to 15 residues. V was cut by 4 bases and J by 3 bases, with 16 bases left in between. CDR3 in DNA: TGTGCCAGCAGCGGATTACAGGGACTCTACACTGAAGCTTTCTTT. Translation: CASSGLQGLYTEAFF.

The CDR3 here is CASSWSSGATNEKLFF. CDR3 nucleotides: TGTGCCAGCAGTTGGTCCTCCGGGGCAACTAATGAAAAACTGTTTTTT. V gene TRBV12-3 or TRBV12-4 combines with J gene TRBJ1-4; D uncertain. CDR3 length equals 16 residues. V was cut by 4 bases and J by 0 bases, with 12 bases left in between.